This T cell receptor beta chain is from a study of blood T cell repertoires in COVID-19. At the level of the study: Acute-phase and convalescent COVID-19 samples originated in the United States, Italy and Spain. PBMCs, B-cell-depleted T cells, or T cells were the source of the cDNA or gDNA that made up the material.

Germline V gives CDR1 SEHNR, CDR2 FQNEAQ (reference sequence). The CDR3 totals 19 residues. V lost 5 bases to trimming and J lost 11 bases; unmatched junction nucleotides: 19. Per the original data handling: Researchers report that nucleated cell counts were estimated from reference gene primer amplification. Sequenced by immunoSEQ multiplex PCR; TCRdb stores in-frame clones only, minus some. V and J calls and clone size follow that table, whereas D and trimming were derived from the DNA. Found here are some 140,000 clones, around 87% of them singletons; the top ten hold about 2.5%. The chain combines TRBV7-9 with TRBJ1-6; 12 bases are shared with TRBD1. Sequenced material: peripheral blood. This TCR was recovered from a man over 45 with active COVID-19. CDR3 sequence (DNA): TGTGCCAGCAGCACGACTCCCGGGACAGGGGGCCTTATGGTGACACCCCTCCACTTT. Residues: CASSTTPGTGGLMVTPLHF. Based on the CDR3 plus reference TRBV7-9 and TRBJ1-6, the full variable domain is DTGVSQNPRHKITKRGQNVTFRCDPISEHNRLYWYRQTLGQGPEFLTYFQNEAQLEKSRLLSDRFSAERPKGSFSTLEIQRTEQGDSAMYLCASSTTPGTGGLMVTPLHFGNGTRLTVT.